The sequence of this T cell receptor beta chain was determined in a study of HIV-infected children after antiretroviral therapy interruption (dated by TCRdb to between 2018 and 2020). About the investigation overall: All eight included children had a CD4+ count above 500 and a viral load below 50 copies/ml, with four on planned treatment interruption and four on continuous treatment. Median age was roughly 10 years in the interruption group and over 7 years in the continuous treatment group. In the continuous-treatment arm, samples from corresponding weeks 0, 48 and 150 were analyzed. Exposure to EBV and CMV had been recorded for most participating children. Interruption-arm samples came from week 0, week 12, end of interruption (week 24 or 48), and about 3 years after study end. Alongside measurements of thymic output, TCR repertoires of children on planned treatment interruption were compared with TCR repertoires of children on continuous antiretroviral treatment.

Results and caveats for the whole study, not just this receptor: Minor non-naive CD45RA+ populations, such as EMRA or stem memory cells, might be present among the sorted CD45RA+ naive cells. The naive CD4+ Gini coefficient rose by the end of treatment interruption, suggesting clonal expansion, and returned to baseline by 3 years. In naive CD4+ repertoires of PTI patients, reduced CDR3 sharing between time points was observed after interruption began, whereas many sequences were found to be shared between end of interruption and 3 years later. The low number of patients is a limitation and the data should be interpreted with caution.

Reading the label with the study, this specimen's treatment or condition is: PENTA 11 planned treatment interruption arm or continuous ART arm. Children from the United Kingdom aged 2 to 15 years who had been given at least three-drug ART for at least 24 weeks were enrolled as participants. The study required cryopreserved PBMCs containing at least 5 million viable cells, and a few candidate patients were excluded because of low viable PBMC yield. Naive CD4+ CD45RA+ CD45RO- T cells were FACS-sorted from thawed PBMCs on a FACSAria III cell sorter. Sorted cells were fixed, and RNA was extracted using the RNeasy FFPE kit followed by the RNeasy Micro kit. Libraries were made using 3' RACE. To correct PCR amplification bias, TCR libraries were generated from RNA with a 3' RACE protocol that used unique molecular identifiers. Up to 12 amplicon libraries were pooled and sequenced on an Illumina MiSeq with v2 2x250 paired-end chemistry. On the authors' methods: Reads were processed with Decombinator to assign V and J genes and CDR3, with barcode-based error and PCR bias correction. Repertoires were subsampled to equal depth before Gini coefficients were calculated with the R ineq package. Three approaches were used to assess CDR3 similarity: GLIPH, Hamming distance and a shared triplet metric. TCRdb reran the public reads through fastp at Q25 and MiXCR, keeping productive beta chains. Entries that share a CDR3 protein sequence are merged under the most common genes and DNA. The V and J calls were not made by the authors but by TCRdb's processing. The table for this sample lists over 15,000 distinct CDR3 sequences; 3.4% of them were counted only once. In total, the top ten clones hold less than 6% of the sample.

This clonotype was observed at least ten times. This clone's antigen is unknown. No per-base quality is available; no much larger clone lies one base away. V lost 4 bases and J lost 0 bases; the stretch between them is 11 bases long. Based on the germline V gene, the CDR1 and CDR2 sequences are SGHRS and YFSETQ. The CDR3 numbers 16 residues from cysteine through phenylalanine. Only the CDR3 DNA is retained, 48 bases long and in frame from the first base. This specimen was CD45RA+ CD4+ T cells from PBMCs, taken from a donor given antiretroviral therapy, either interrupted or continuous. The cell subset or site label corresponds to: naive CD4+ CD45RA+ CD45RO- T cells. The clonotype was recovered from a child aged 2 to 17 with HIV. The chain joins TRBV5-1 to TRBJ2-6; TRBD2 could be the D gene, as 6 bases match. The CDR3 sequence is CASSPAGGSGANVLTF. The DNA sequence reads TGCGCCAGCAGCCCAGCCGGGGGCTCTGGGGCCAACGTCCTGACTTTC.